Sequencing of this T cell receptor (beta chain) was carried out in a study of T-cell memory formation after mild COVID-19. Study summary: TCR clusters were mostly confined to one donor each.

Study-wide findings and caveats: While clones contracting from day 15 to 85 were balanced between CD4 and CD8, later expanders leaned CD4+.

One entry per CDR3 protein results from TCRdb running MiXCR on the 5' RACE reads. The sample lists about 320,000 distinct CDR3 sequences, roughly an eighth occurring once. This clonotype was observed many times. The antigen remains unidentified. Sequenced material: PBMCs or a T cell subset sorted from them (not recorded which). The clonotype was recovered from a man between 18 and 35 years old who had mild COVID-19 (a few samples of this study predate the infection). Cell type and time point are not known.

CDR3 in DNA: TGTGCCAGCAGCTCTCCCGGGACTAGCTACAATGAGCAGTTCTTC. This encodes CASSSPGTSYNEQFF. The genes are TRBV5-5 and TRBJ2-1, with 8 positions matching TRBD2. From germline, CDR1 is SGHKS and CDR2 YYEKEE (reference sequence). This CDR3 contains 15 residues. The ends lost 3 bases at V and 3 bases at J; junction bases unmatched: 5.